This TCR beta chain emerged from a study of T cells after yellow fever vaccination. UMIs were added to TCR cDNA along with a universal primer site when it was made by 5'RACE template switching. From the 5' RACE reads, TCRdb called clonotypes with MiXCR, one entry per CDR3 protein. This table has a few hundred thousand distinct CDR3 sequences, around 7% appearing once. The CDR3 has 17 amino acids. V was clipped by 5 bases and J by 8 bases, with 28 bases between them. CDR1 and CDR2 (germline): SGDLS, YYNGEE. This clonotype was seen a handful of times. Sequenced here: PBMCs, sampled about 49 days after the first yellow fever vaccination. The clonotype was recovered from a young man who received the YFV17D yellow fever vaccine. The chain employs TRBV9 and TRBJ1-2, with a tentative D call TRBD1 (6 bases). CDR3 loop: CASSEDAGHRPRGGYTF. The CDR3 bases are TGTGCCAGCAGTGAAGACGCGGGACACCGACCAAGAGGGGGCTACACCTTC.